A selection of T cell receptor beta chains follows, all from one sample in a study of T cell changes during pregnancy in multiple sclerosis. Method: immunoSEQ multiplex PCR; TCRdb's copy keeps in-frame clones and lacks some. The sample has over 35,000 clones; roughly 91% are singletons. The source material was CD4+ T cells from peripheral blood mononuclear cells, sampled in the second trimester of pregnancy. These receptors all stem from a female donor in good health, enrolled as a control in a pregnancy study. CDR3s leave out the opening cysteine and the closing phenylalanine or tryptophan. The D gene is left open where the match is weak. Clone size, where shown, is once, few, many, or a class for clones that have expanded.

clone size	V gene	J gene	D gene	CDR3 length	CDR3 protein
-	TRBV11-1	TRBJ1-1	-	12	ASSSLTGSPRAF
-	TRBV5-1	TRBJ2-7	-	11	ASSLNSYYEQY
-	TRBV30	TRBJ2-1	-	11	AWSGRAENEQF
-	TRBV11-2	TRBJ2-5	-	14	ASSLVGTHKAETQY
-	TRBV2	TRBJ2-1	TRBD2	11	ASASGSSNEQF
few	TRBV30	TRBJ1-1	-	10	ALDRQNTEAF
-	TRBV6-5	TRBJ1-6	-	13	ASRPSDRDNSPLH
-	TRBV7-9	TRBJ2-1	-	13	ASSLTSSVLNEQF
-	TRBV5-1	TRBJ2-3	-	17	ASSLGGLRTLKNTDTQY
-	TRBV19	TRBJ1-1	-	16	ASSILGGLTRENTEAF
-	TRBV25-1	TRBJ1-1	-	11	ASYAYRGTEAF
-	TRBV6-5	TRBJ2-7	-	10	ASSGQAYEQY
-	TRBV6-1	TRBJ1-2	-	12	ASREGGSPGGYT
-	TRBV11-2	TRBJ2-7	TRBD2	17	ASSYGIGLAGGSSYEQY
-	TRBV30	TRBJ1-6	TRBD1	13	AWSSLTGLDSPLH
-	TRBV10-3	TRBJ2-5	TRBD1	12	AISEPGQRETQY
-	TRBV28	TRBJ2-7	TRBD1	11	ASLQASQGVQY